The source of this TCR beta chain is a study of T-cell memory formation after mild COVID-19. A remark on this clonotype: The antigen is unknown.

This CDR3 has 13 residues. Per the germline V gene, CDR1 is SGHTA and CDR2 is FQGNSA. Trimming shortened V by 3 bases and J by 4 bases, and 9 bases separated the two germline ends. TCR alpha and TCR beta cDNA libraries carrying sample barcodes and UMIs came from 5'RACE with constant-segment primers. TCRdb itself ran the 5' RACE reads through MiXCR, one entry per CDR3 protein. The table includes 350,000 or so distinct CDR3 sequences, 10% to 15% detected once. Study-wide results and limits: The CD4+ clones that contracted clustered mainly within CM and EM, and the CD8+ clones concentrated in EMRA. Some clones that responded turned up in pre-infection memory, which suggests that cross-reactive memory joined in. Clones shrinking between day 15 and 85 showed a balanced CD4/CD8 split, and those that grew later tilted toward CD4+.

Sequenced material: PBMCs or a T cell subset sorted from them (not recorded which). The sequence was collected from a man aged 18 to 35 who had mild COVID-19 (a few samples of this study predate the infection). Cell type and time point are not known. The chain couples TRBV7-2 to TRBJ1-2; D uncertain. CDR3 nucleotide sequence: TGTGCCAGCAGCTTCGCTCAACTCTATGGCTACACCTTC. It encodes CASSFAQLYGYTF. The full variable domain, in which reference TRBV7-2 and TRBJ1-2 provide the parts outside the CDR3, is GAGVSQSPSNKVTEKGKDVELRCDPISGHTALYWYRQSLGQGLEFLIYFQGNSAPDKSGLPSDRFSAERTGGSVSTLTIQRTQQEDSAVYLCASSFAQLYGYTFGSGTRLTVV.